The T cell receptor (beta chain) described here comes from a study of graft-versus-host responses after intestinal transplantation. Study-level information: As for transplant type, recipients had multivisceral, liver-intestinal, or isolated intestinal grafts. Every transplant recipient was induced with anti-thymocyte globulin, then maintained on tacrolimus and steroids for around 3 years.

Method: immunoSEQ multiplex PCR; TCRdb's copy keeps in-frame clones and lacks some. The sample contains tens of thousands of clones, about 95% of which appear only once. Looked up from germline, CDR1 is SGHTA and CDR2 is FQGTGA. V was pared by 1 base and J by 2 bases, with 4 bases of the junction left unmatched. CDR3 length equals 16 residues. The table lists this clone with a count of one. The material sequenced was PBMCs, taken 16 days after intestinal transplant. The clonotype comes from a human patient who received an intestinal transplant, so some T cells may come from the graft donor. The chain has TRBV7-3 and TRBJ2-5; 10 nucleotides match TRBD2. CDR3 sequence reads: CASSLSLAGVQETQYF. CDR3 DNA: TGTGCCAGCAGCTTAAGTCTAGCGGGAGTTCAAGAGACCCAGTACTTC.